Each of the 30 T cell receptor beta chains below was sequenced from the same sample in a study of control samples from healthy donors and cancer patients. Assay used: immunoSEQ multiplex PCR; TCRdb lists only in-frame clones, some missing. Among approximately 90,000 clones listed, around 81% were seen once. The specimen was blood. These TCRs come from a man younger than 40 in good health.

The chain recombines TRBV5-5 with TRBJ2-7, with TRBD2 matching over 8 bases. The V and J ends lost 0 bases and 3 bases, in that order; junction bases with no gene match: 5. The CDR3 totals 15 residues. CDR1 SGHKS and CDR2 YYEKEE come from the germline V gene (reference sequence). CDR3 DNA: TGTGCCAGCAGCTTGGCCAGCGGGGGTTACTACGAGCAGTACTTC. Translating gives CASSLASGGYYEQYF.

V and J are TRBV18 and TRBJ2-5; the D is unclear. Germline-derived CDR1 and CDR2 are KGHSH and LQKENI. V lost 4 bases and J 2 bases, leaving 5 bases between the germline ends. The CDR3 consists of 12 residues. CDR3 coding DNA: TGTGCCAGCTCACTTGAACAAGAGACCCAGTACTTC. It specifies CASSLEQETQYF.

The chain carries TRBV14 and TRBJ2-7; D gene ambiguous. CDR1 and CDR2 (germline): SGHDN, FVKESK. The CDR3 consists of 14 residues. V lost 1 base, J lost 9 bases, and 16 bases lay in between. The chain's CDR3 is CASSQAGIVGVQYF. The DNA of the CDR3 is TGTGCCAGCAGCCAAGCCGGCATAGTTGGTGTGCAGTACTTC.

V is TRBV10-3 and J is TRBJ2-1; D is unresolved. Germline CDR1 reads ENHRY; CDR2 reads SYGVKD. Trimming shortened V by 6 bases and J by 6 bases, and 21 bases separated the two germline ends. The CDR3 spans 16 residues. The chain's CDR3 is CAIRGFETHRGNEQFF. CDR3 coding DNA: TGTGCCATCAGAGGCTTCGAGACTCACAGAGGCAATGAGCAGTTCTTC.

The sample holds a few counts of this clone. The chain has TRBV6-5 and TRBJ1-1; D is perhaps TRBD1 (5 bases). The ends were cut back, 7 bases at V and 0 bases at J, with 12 bases in the middle. Looked up from germline, CDR1 is MNHEY and CDR2 is SVGAGI. The CDR3 runs 14 residues. The CDR3 DNA follows: TGTGCCAGCACTCCACCGGGGCTGAACACTGAAGCTTTCTTT. Translation gives CASTPPGLNTEAFF.

The V and J genes are TRBV2 and TRBJ1-6; D call uncertain. The V gene's germline CDR1 is SNHLY and CDR2 FYNNEI. This CDR3 region has 14 residues. Trimming stripped 2 bases from V and 7 bases from J, with 9 bases between. In DNA, the CDR3 is TGTGCCAGCAGTGAAAGGCAGATCAATTCACCCCTCCACTTT. Translating it yields CASSERQINSPLHF.

The CDR3 DNA reads TGTGCCAGCAGCCAGATCAGGGGAATCGACGCTTTCTTT. Its protein product is CASSQIRGIDAFF. The V gene is TRBV14, the J gene TRBJ1-1, with D perhaps matching TRBD1 (6 bases). With 3 bases removed from V and 11 bases from J, the gap between germline ends came to 16 bases. This CDR3 has 13 amino acids. From germline, CDR1 is SGHDN and CDR2 FVKESK.

The CDR3 protein is CASSLETGVTGELFF. The CDR3, as DNA: TGCGCCAGCAGCTTGGAAACAGGGGTCACCGGGGAGCTGTTTTTT. The chain couples TRBV5-1 to TRBJ2-2; the match to TRBD1 covers 7 bases. V gave up 0 bases and J gave up 4 bases; unmatched junction bases: 3. Per the germline V gene, CDR1 is SGHRS and CDR2 is YFSETQ. The CDR3 length is 15 residues.

The CDR3 DNA follows: TGTGCCAGCAGCTTAACCTTTGGCCTCGAAGCTTTCTTT. This translates into CASSLTFGLEAFF. The chain uses TRBV7-3 and TRBJ1-1; D call uncertain. V lost 0 bases and J 8 bases, leaving 10 bases between the germline ends. CDR1 SGHTA and CDR2 FQGTGA come from the germline V gene. The CDR3 is 13 residues long.

The chain is built from TRBV9 and TRBJ1-1; TRBD1 is a possible D gene (5 bases). Germline CDR1 reads SGDLS; CDR2 reads YYNGEE. CDR3 length: 17 residues. V shed 0 bases and J shed 1 base, with 16 bases lying between them. Here the CDR3 reads CASSVATRVGGNTEAFF. CDR3 nucleotides: TGTGCCAGCAGCGTAGCTACAAGAGTGGGGGGGAACACTGAAGCTTTCTTT. Full variable domain (outside the CDR3, taken from reference TRBV9 and TRBJ1-1): DSGVTQTPKHLITATGQRVTLRCSPRSGDLSVYWYQQSLDQGLQFLIQYYNGEERAKGNILERFSAQQFPDLHSELNLSSLELGDSALYFCASSVATRVGGNTEAFFGQGTRLTVV.

The V call is TRBV30, the J call TRBJ2-7; no firm D call. Trimming took off 0 bases at V and 5 bases at J, with 11 bases between the two ends. The CDR3 spans 13 residues. Germline-derived CDR1 and CDR2 are GTSNPN and SVGIG (reference sequence). The CDR3 protein is CAWSVSGLDEQYF. For the CDR3, the DNA is TGTGCCTGGAGTGTATCGGGTTTGGACGAGCAGTACTTC.

V is TRBV19 and J is TRBJ2-1, with TRBD1 matching over 7 bases. V trimming: 6 bases; J trimming: 4 bases; junction bases outside the gene matches: 12. There are 16 residues in the CDR3. CDR1 is LNHDA and CDR2 is SQIVND in the germline V gene (reference sequence). The CDR3 region has the DNA TGTGCCAGTAGAAGGGTGGGACAGAACGAATACAATGAGCAGTTCTTC. Its protein is CASRRVGQNEYNEQFF.

The V and J genes are TRBV5-1 and TRBJ2-6; D call uncertain. The CDR3 has 15 residues. Germline values: CDR1 SGHRS, CDR2 YFSETQ. Between the trimmed V and J ends, which lost 0 bases and 0 bases, there was a span of 4 bases. The DNA of the CDR3 is TGCGCCAGCAGCTTGGGGGTCTCTGGGGCCAACGTCCTGACTTTC. Protein: CASSLGVSGANVLTF.

V and J are TRBV28 and TRBJ1-1; no reliable D call. Germline assignment: CDR1 MDHEN and CDR2 SYDVKM. The CDR3 runs 13 residues. V dropped 6 bases and J dropped 2 bases, with 10 bases sitting between them. The CDR3, as DNA: TGTGCCAGCAGCCCACCGCTAAACACTGAAGCTTTCTTT. This translates into CASSPPLNTEAFF.

This sequence joins TRBV7-6 and TRBJ2-3; the D gene is possibly TRBD1 (6 bases). With 4 bases removed from V and 8 bases from J, the gap between germline ends came to 25 bases. The CDR3 is 17 amino acids. Germline CDR1 is SGHVS and CDR2 is FNYEAQ. CDR3 loop: CASSSGDGGYTYLTQYF. The CDR3 nucleotides are TGTGCCAGCAGCTCAGGGGATGGGGGATACACTTACCTTACGCAGTATTTT. The entire variable domain, with the rest obtained from reference TRBV7-6 and TRBJ2-3, is as follows: GAGVSQSPRYKVTKRGQDVALRCDPISGHVSLYWYRQALGQGPEFLTYFNYEAQQDKSGLPNDRFSAERPEGSISTLTIQRTEQRDSAMYRCASSSGDGGYTYLTQYFGPGTRLTVL.

The chain employs TRBV4-2 and TRBJ1-6; D is uncertain. The CDR3 has 17 residues. CDR1 LGHNA and CDR2 YNFKEQ come from the germline V gene. The V end was cut by 0 bases, the J end by 4 bases, with 13 bases between. CDR3 in DNA: TGTGCCAGCAGCCAAGATTTATCGGCTCAATATAATTCACCCCTCCACTTT. Encoded protein: CASSQDLSAQYNSPLHF.

The CDR3 is CASSLRGQGRSPLHF. In nucleotides, the CDR3 is TGTGCCAGCAGTCTCAGAGGACAGGGCAGGTCACCCCTCCACTTT. The V and J genes are TRBV28 and TRBJ1-6; 8 bases fit TRBD1. Looked up from germline, CDR1 is MDHEN and CDR2 is SYDVKM. The CDR3 runs 15 residues. With V trimmed by 5 bases and J by 10 bases, 10 bases remained unmatched. Filled out from reference TRBV28 and TRBJ1-6, the complete variable domain reads DVKVTQSSRYLVKRTGEKVFLECVQDMDHENMFWYRQDPGLGLRLIYFSYDVKMKEKGDIPEGYSVSREKKERFSLILESASTNQTSMYLCASSLRGQGRSPLHFGNGTRLTVT.

Comment on this clone: One end of the junction varies from germline; a read error may be responsible. The chain employs TRBV28 and TRBJ2-4, with 7 bases that match TRBD2. CDR1 MDHEN and CDR2 SYDVKM come from the germline V gene. CDR3 length equals 11 residues. CDR3 residues: CASSRDYQPHF. CDR3 coding DNA: TGTGCCAGCAGTAGGGACTATCAACCCCACTTC.

The V and J genes are TRBV7-9 and TRBJ2-1; perhaps TRBD2 as D (6 bases). This CDR3 spans 13 amino acids. Germline loops: CDR1 SEHNR, CDR2 FQNEAQ (reference sequence). Between the trimmed V and J ends, which lost 2 bases and 6 bases, there was a span of 8 bases. CDR3 in amino acids: CASSLPGGNEQFF. As DNA, the CDR3 is TGTGCCAGCAGCTTACCCGGGGGCAATGAGCAGTTCTTC.

V is TRBV7-9 and J is TRBJ2-3; D not certain. The V end was cut by 3 bases, the J end by 2 bases, with 12 bases between. CDR1 and CDR2 from the germline V gene are SEHNR and FQNEAQ (reference sequence). This CDR3 is 15 amino acids long. Written as DNA, the CDR3 is TGTGCCAGCAGCTTCTTCACTAAGACCACAGATACGCAGTATTTT. It encodes CASSFFTKTTDTQYF. Full variable domain (remainder filled in from reference TRBV7-9 and TRBJ2-3): DTGVSQNPRHKITKRGQNVTFRCDPISEHNRLYWYRQTLGQGPEFLTYFQNEAQLEKSRLLSDRFSAERPKGSFSTLEIQRTEQGDSAMYLCASSFFTKTTDTQYFGPGTRLTVL.

The V and J genes are TRBV11-3 and TRBJ2-2; 8 nucleotides agree with TRBD1. The CDR3 length is 15 residues. Losses at the gene ends were 1 base for V and 4 bases for J; bases not matched to a gene: 2. The germline gives CDR1 SGHNT, CDR2 YENEEA. The chain's CDR3 is CASSLAGGITGELFF. The CDR3 DNA reads as TGTGCCAGCAGCTTAGCAGGGGGCATCACCGGGGAGCTGTTTTTT.

The chain employs TRBV7-9 and TRBJ2-1, with 12 bases aligning to TRBD2. This CDR3 comprises 19 residues. Germline CDR1 reads SEHNR; CDR2 reads FQNEAQ (reference sequence). The V gene end was trimmed by 0 bases and the J gene end by 2 bases; junction bases not matched to a gene: 8. The CDR3 protein is CASSLALAGGPSPYNEQFF. As DNA, the CDR3 is TGTGCCAGCAGCTTAGCGCTAGCGGGGGGGCCTTCTCCCTACAATGAGCAGTTCTTC.

The chain recombines TRBV6-5 with TRBJ2-7, with 9 bases aligning to TRBD1. With V trimmed by 0 bases and J by 6 bases, 6 bases remained unmatched. The CDR3 consists of 15 residues. Germline CDR1 MNHEY, CDR2 SVGAGI. In DNA form, the CDR3 reads TGTGCCAGCAGTTACTCCGGGACAGGGACAACCGAGCAGTACTTC. It codes for CASSYSGTGTTEQYF.

V is TRBV5-1 and J is TRBJ1-1; no clear D gene. The CDR3 runs to 14 residues. The V gene's germline CDR1 is SGHRS and CDR2 YFSETQ. Between the trimmed V and J ends, which lost 0 bases and 6 bases, there was a span of 12 bases. In nucleotides, the CDR3 is TGCGCCAGCAGCTTGGCCACCGGGTCCCCTGAAGCTTTCTTT. The encoded protein is CASSLATGSPEAFF.

V usage is TRBV3-1 (or the pseudogene TRBV3-2) and J usage is TRBJ2-2; perhaps TRBD1 as D (6 bases). The CDR3 runs to 14 residues. Germline V gene lookup returns CDR1 LGHDT and CDR2 YNNKEL (reference sequence). The germline V and J ends were trimmed by 4 bases and 4 bases, with 10 bases remaining between them. CDR3 protein: CASSLGHSTGELFF. CDR3 nucleotides: TGTGCCAGCAGCCTGGGACATAGCACCGGGGAGCTGTTTTTT.

The rearrangement joins TRBV11-2 to TRBJ1-5; perhaps TRBD1 as D (6 bases). Deletions cut 5 bases from V and 0 bases from J, with 14 bases between. Germline V gene sequence: CDR1 SGHAT, CDR2 FQNNGV. This CDR3 has 16 residues. The CDR3 here is CASSPQAGHSNQPQHF. The DNA for the CDR3 is TGTGCCAGCAGCCCACAGGCGGGACATAGCAATCAGCCCCAGCATTTT.

The rearrangement uses TRBV6-6 and TRBJ1-1; D not certain. Germline assignment: CDR1 MNHNY and CDR2 SVGAGI (reference sequence). This CDR3 spans 13 amino acids. V lost 4 bases to trimming and J lost 4 bases, with 10 bases between them. In DNA, the CDR3 is TGTGCCAGCAGTTCCCGGTTGGGCACTGAAGCTTTCTTT. Translation: CASSSRLGTEAFF.

V and J are TRBV15 and TRBJ1-4; D is undetermined. V was pared by 6 bases and J by 5 bases, with 16 bases between. The germline gives CDR1 LNHNV, CDR2 YYDKDF (reference sequence). This CDR3 region has 15 residues. CDR3 nucleotides: TGTGCCACCAGAGCTCAGATCACCCCCAATGAAAAACTGTTTTTT. It encodes CATRAQITPNEKLFF.

The gene calls are TRBV19 and TRBJ1-2; 10 bases agree with TRBD1. Germline lookup yields CDR1 LNHDA and CDR2 SQIVND (reference sequence). V gave up 7 bases and J gave up 3 bases; unmatched junction bases: 8. The CDR3 runs to 15 residues. The DNA of the CDR3 is TGTGCCAGTAAACCCGGGACAGGGGACGACTATGGCTACACCTTC. Translation gives CASKPGTGDDYGYTF.

The table lists this clone with a few counts. The rearrangement links TRBV19 to TRBJ1-2; D gene unclear. The CDR3 totals 12 residues. Per germline, CDR1 LNHDA and CDR2 SQIVND (reference sequence). Trimming removed 7 bases at V and 4 bases at J, with 10 bases between. CDR3 in DNA: TGTGCCAGTAACACCGGTGGCTATGGCTACACCTTC. Translating it yields CASNTGGYGYTF.